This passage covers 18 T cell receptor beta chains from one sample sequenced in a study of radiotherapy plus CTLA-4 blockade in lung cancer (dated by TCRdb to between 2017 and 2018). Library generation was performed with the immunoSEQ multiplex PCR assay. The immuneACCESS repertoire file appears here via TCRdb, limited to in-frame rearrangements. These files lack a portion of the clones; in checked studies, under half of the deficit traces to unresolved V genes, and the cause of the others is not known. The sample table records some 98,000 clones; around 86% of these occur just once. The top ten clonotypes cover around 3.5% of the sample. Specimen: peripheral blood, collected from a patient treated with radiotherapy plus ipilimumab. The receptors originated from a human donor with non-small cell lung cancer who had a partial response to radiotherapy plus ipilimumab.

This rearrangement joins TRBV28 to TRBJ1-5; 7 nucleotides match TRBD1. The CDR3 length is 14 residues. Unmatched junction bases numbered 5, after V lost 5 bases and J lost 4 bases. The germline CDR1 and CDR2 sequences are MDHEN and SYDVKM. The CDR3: CASSAGTANQPQHF. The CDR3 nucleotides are TGTGCCAGCAGTGCAGGGACAGCGAATCAGCCCCAGCATTTT.

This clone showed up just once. The CDR3 region is CASSVLLAGAMGEQFF. CDR3 bases: TGTGCCAGCAGTGTCCTACTAGCGGGAGCGATGGGTGAGCAGTTCTTC. The chain uses TRBV6-1 and TRBJ2-1; 11 nucleotides line up with TRBD2. There are 16 residues in the CDR3. Unmatched junction bases numbered 11, after V lost 4 bases and J lost 9 bases. The germline V gene has CDR1 MNHNS and CDR2 SASEGT.

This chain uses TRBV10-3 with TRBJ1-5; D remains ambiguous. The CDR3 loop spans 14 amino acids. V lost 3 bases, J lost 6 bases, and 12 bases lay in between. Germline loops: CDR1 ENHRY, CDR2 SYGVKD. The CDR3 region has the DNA TGTGCCATCAGTGAAGGCGGAGGGTTTCAGCCCCAGCATTTT. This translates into CAISEGGGFQPQHF.

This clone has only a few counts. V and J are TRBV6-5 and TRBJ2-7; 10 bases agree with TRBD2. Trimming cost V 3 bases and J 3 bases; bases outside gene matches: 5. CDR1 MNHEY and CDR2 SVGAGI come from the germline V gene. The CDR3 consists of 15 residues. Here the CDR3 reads CASSYLASGSYEQYF. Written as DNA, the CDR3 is TGTGCCAGCAGTTATTTAGCTAGCGGGAGCTACGAGCAGTACTTC.

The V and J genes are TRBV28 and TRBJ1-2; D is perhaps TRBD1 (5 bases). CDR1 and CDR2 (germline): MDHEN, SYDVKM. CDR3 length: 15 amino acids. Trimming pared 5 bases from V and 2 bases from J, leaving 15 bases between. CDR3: CASSLLQGLNYGYTF. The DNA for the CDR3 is TGTGCCAGCAGTCTACTCCAGGGACTCAACTATGGCTACACCTTC.

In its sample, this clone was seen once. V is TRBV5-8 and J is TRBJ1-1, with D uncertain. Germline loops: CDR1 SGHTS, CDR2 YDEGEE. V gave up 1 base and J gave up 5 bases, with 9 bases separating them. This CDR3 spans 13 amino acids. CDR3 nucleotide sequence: TGTGCCAGCAGCTTGAACCGGGAAACTGAAGCTTTCTTT. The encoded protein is CASSLNRETEAFF. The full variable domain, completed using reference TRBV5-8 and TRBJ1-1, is EAGVTQSPTHLIKTRGQQATLRCSPISGHTSVYWYQQALGLGLQFLLWYDEGEERNRGNFPPRFSGRQFPNYSSELNVNALELEDSALYLCASSLNRETEAFFGQGTRLTVV.

In DNA form, the CDR3 reads TGTGCCAGCTCACCAAATCCGTACAATGAGCAGTTCTTC. This codes for CASSPNPYNEQFF. The rearrangement uses TRBV18 and TRBJ2-1; no definite D call. There are 13 residues in the CDR3. Trimming shortened V by 2 bases and J by 4 bases, and 6 bases separated the two germline ends. Germline V lookup: CDR1 KGHSH, CDR2 LQKENI.

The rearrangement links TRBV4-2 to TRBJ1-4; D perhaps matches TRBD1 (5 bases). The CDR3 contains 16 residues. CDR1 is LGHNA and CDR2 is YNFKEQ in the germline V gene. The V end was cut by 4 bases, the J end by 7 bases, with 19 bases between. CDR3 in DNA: TGTGCCAGCAGCCCATCCCGGGGGACGTCTTTTGAAAAACTGTTTTTT. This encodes CASSPSRGTSFEKLFF.

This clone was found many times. For the CDR3, the DNA is TGCAGCGTAACTGGACTAGCGGGAATTCGAGGCGAGCAGTACTTC. This translates into CSVTGLAGIRGEQYF. The chain combines TRBV29-1 with TRBJ2-7; 12 bases map to TRBD2. Germline V gene data show CDR1 as SQVTM and CDR2 as ANQGSEA. V dropped 6 bases and J dropped 6; count of bases not matched to a gene: 12. This CDR3 has 15 amino acids.

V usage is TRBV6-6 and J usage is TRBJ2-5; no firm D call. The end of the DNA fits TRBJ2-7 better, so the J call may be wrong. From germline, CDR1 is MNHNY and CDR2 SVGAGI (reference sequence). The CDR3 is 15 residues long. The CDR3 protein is CASSYSAVSSYEQYF. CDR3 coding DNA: TGTGCCAGCAGTTACTCGGCAGTTAGCTCCTACGAGCAGTACTTC.

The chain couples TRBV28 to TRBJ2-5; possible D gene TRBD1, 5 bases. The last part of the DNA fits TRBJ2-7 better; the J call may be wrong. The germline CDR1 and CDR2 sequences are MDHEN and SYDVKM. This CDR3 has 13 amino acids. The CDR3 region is CASSPKQGYEQYF. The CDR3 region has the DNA TGTGCCAGCAGCCCCAAGCAGGGTTACGAGCAGTACTTC.

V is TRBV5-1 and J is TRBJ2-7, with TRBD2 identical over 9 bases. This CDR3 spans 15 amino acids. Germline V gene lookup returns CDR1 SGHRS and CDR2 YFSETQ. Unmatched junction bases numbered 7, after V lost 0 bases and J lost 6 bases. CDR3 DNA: TGCGCCAGCAGCTTGGTGGCGGGAGGGCACTCCGAGCAGTACTTC. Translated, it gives CASSLVAGGHSEQYF.

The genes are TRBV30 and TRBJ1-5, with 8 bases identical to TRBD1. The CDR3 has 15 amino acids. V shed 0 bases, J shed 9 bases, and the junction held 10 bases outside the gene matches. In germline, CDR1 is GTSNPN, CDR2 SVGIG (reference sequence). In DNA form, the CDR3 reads TGTGCCTGGAGTGTTCCCGACAGGGGTGTATTGCCCCAGCATTTT. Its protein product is CAWSVPDRGVLPQHF. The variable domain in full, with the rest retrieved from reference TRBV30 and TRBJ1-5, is SQTIHQWPATLVQPVGSPLSLECTVEGTSNPNLYWYRQAAGRGLQLLFYSVGIGQISSEVPQNLSASRPQDRQFILSSKKLLLSDSGFYLCAWSVPDRGVLPQHFGDGTRLSIL.

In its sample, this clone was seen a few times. CDR3 region: CASSRDSYNEQFF. The CDR3 DNA sequence: TGTGCCAGCAGCCGGGACTCCTACAATGAGCAGTTCTTC. The rearrangement uses TRBV9 and TRBJ2-1; D possibly corresponds to TRBD2 (5 bases). Germline CDR1 reads SGDLS; CDR2 reads YYNGEE. The CDR3 length is 13 residues. Between the trimmed V and J ends, which lost 4 bases and 0 bases, there was a span of 5 bases.

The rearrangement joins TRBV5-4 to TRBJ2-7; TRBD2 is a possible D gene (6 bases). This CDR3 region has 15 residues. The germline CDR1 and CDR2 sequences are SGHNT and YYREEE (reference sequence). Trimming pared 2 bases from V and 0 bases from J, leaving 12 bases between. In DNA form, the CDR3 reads TGTGCCAGCAGCTTCGAGGGCGGGAACTCCTACGAGCAGTACTTC. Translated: CASSFEGGNSYEQYF.

The CDR3 here is CASTVAGARSSYNEQFF. In nucleotides, the CDR3 is TGTGCCAGCACGGTAGCGGGAGCACGGAGCTCCTACAATGAGCAGTTCTTC. This chain uses TRBV28 with TRBJ2-1; 9 bases match TRBD2. J lost 0 bases, V lost 7 bases, and 10 bases had no gene match. Germline values: CDR1 MDHEN, CDR2 SYDVKM. The CDR3 covers 17 residues.

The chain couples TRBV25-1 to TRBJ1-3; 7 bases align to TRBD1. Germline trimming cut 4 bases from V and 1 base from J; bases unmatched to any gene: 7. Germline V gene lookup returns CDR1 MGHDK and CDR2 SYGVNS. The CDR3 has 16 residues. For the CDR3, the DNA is TGTGCCAGCAGTGCACAACGGGACAGATCTGGAAACACCATATATTTT. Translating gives CASSAQRDRSGNTIYF.

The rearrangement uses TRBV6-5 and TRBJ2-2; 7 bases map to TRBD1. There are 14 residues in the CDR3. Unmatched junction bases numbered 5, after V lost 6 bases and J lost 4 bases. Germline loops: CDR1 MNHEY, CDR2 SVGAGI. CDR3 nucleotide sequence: TGTGCCAGCAGGGAGACAGGGCGCACCGGGGAGCTGTTTTTT. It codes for CASRETGRTGELFF.